The next 27 T cell receptor beta chains were all read from a single sample in a study of blood T cells in healthy people across ages. Next came a second PCR, run for about 7 to 12 cycles, which used a sample-barcoded 5' primer along with a J-beta primer mix. TCRdb re-called the 5' RACE reads through MiXCR, storing one row per CDR3 protein. The data contain 870,000 or so distinct CDR3 sequences, around 26% of them singletons. Sequencing used blood. The receptors originated from a woman of 80 years or more in good health.

Only a few counts were recorded for this clonotype. The chain couples TRBV7-2 to TRBJ1-4; 7 nucleotides line up with TRBD1. V was pared by 4 bases and J by 6 bases, with 8 bases of the junction left unmatched. The CDR3 is 15 amino acids. CDR1 is SGHTA and CDR2 is FQGNSA in the germline V gene. CDR3 region: CASSSDRDRDEKLFF. The CDR3 nucleotides read TGTGCCAGCAGCTCCGACAGGGACCGGGATGAAAAACTGTTTTTT.

In regard to this clonotype: It may be a read error: a sequence one base away is much more abundant. This chain links TRBV6-6 with TRBJ1-4; the match to TRBD1 covers 7 bases. Trimming took 7 bases from V and 13 from J; bases not matched to a gene: 9. The CDR3 loop spans 12 amino acids. CDR1 and CDR2 from the germline V gene are MNHNY and SVGAGI (reference sequence). The CDR3 DNA reads TGTGCCAGCACCCAGGGGGACGGTTTACTGTTTTTT. Translating it yields CASTQGDGLLFF.

The chain couples TRBV7-8 to TRBJ1-5; D is unresolved. From germline, CDR1 is SGHVS and CDR2 FQNEAQ. The CDR3 consists of 16 residues. The V end was cut by 5 bases, the J end by 0 bases, with 14 bases between. The CDR3 sequence: CASSPSRTYSNQPQHF. CDR3 DNA sequence: TGTGCCAGCAGCCCGTCACGGACTTATAGCAATCAGCCCCAGCATTTT. The entire variable domain, with the rest obtained from reference TRBV7-8 and TRBJ1-5, is as follows: GAGVSQSPRYKVAKRGQDVALRCDPISGHVSLFWYQQALGQGPEFLTYFQNEAQLDKSGLPSDRFFAERPEGSVSTLKIQRTQQEDSAVYLCASSPSRTYSNQPQHFGDGTRLSIL.

The chain carries TRBV12-3 or TRBV12-4 and TRBJ1-2, with 7 bases identical to TRBD1. The CDR3 covers 13 residues. Losses at the gene ends were 3 bases for V and 6 bases for J; bases not matched to a gene: 4. CDR3 bases: TGTGCCAGCAGTTTTGCAGGGGGGCATGGCTACACCTTC. It encodes CASSFAGGHGYTF.

Many counts were recorded for this clonotype. The rearrangement joins TRBV6-2 or TRBV6-3 to TRBJ1-1; 10 bases agree with TRBD1. J gave up 5 bases and V 2 bases, and 2 bases lay outside the gene matches. The CDR3 loop spans 14 amino acids. Germline CDR1 MNHEY, CDR2 SVGEGT. CDR3 bases: TGTGCCAGCAGTTACGGACAGGGGGTAACTGAAGCTTTCTTT. Translation: CASSYGQGVTEAFF.

This chain uses TRBV12-3 or TRBV12-4 with TRBJ2-6; perhaps TRBD2 as D (5 bases). This CDR3 is 18 amino acids long. Trimming stripped 0 bases from V and 2 bases from J, with 14 bases between. The CDR3 sequence: CASSLAGLTKTGANVLTF. CDR3 sequence (DNA): TGTGCCAGCAGTTTAGCCGGACTTACGAAGACTGGGGCCAACGTCCTGACTTTC.

The chain couples TRBV6-2 or TRBV6-3 to TRBJ1-2; no reliable D call. CDR1 MNHEY and CDR2 SVGEGT come from the germline V gene. There are 14 residues in the CDR3. V shed 7 bases and J shed 3 bases, with 15 bases lying between them. The CDR3 region is CASIPRKTHYGYTF. The DNA for the CDR3 is TGTGCCAGCATTCCCAGGAAGACACACTATGGCTACACCTTC.

This clonotype has at least ten counts. The chain links TRBV6-6 to TRBJ1-1; D ambiguous. This CDR3 spans 12 amino acids. Germline V gives CDR1 MNHNY, CDR2 SVGAGI (reference sequence). Trimming shortened V by 0 bases and J by 8 bases, and 7 bases separated the two germline ends. CDR3 sequence reads: CASSYSGREAFF. Here the CDR3 DNA reads TGTGCCAGCAGTTACTCGGGCAGGGAAGCTTTCTTT.

In the case of this clonotype: A read error may explain this, as a much larger clone is one base away. The chain has TRBV7-2 and TRBJ2-1; no clear D gene. TRBJ2-7 explains the end of the DNA better; the J call may be wrong. This CDR3 region has 15 residues. Germline V gene sequence: CDR1 SGHTA, CDR2 FQGNSA. CDR3 bases: TGTGCCAGCAGCTTATCCTTTAGCTCTTACAATGAGCAGTACTTC. It encodes CASSLSFSSYNEQYF.

About this clonotype: Being one base from a much bigger clone, this may be a read error. The chain recombines TRBV5-1 with TRBJ1-2, with TRBD1 as a possible D gene (6 bases). Germline V gene lookup returns CDR1 SGHRS and CDR2 YFSETQ. The CDR3 loop spans 13 amino acids. DNA for the CDR3: TGCGCCAGCAGCTCGTCGGGGATGGGGGGCTGCACCTTC. Its translation: CASSSSGMGGCTF.

This clonotype was observed at least ten times. V is TRBV6-1 and J is TRBJ2-3, with D possibly called TRBD1 or TRBD2 (5 bases each). The CDR3 consists of 15 residues. With 5 bases removed from V and 2 bases from J, the gap between germline ends came to 14 bases. Germline V gene lookup returns CDR1 MNHNS and CDR2 SASEGT. In DNA form, the CDR3 reads TGTGCCAGCAGTTGGACTGGGGCTGACACAGATACGCAGTATTTT. This sequence encodes CASSWTGADTDTQYF.

There are a few counts of this clonotype. This chain uses TRBV10-1 with TRBJ2-3; D is perhaps TRBD1 (6 bases). Trimming shortened V by 5 bases and J by 4 bases, and 13 bases separated the two germline ends. CDR1 is WNHNN, CDR2 SYGVQD, per germline (reference sequence). The CDR3 length is 14 residues. The CDR3 loop is CASSRTTGSDTQYF. DNA for the CDR3: TGCGCCAGCAGTCGCACCACAGGGTCAGATACGCAGTATTTT.

This clonotype was seen ten or more times. This sequence joins TRBV4-3 and TRBJ1-5, with a tentative D call TRBD1 (6 bases). The CDR3 totals 15 residues. CDR1 is LGHNA, CDR2 YSLEER, per germline. V lost 3 bases and J 4 bases, leaving 13 bases between the germline ends. The CDR3 sequence: CASSQGPRGNQPQHF. CDR3 coding DNA: TGCGCCAGCAGCCAGGGACCTAGGGGGAATCAGCCCCAGCATTTT.

This clonotype was observed a handful of times. The chain is built from TRBV6-2 or TRBV6-3 and TRBJ1-5; 7 bases are shared with TRBD1. Looked up from germline, CDR1 is MNHEY and CDR2 is SVGEGT. The length of the CDR3 is 13 residues. Trimming cost V 11 bases and J 6 bases; bases outside gene matches: 10. CDR3 in DNA: TGTGCCGCCGCGACAGGGCTCGTTCAGCCCCAGCATTTT. It specifies CAAATGLVQPQHF.

The chain has TRBV30 and TRBJ1-2, with a tentative D call TRBD1 (6 bases). V was pared by 5 bases and J by 8 bases, with 15 bases between. Germline V gene sequence: CDR1 GTSNPN, CDR2 SVGIG (reference sequence). CDR3 length equals 12 residues. In DNA, the CDR3 is TGTGCCTGGGGTAGGGGGGCAGGAGGCTACACCTTC. Translation: CAWGRGAGGYTF.

In regard to this clonotype: Germline is not matched at one junction end, which may reflect a read error. This rearrangement joins TRBV7-2 to TRBJ2-5; TRBD2 matches at 9 bases. Germline CDR1 is SGHTA and CDR2 is FQGNSA. The CDR3 has 15 residues. The chain's CDR3 is CASSQGTSKGETQYF. The CDR3 region has the DNA TGCGCCAGCAGCCAAGGGACTAGCAAGGGAGAGACCCAGTACTTC. The full variable domain, in which reference TRBV7-2 and TRBJ2-5 provide the parts outside the CDR3, is GAGVSQSPSNKVTEKGKDVELRCDPISGHTALYWYRQSLGQGLEFLIYFQGNSAPDKSGLPSDRFSAERTGGSVSTLTIQRTQQEDSAVYLCASSQGTSKGETQYFGPGTRLLVL.

This clonotype appeared a few times. A read error may account for a junction end that differs from germline. The chain links TRBV4-3 to TRBJ1-2, with D unresolved. The CDR3 consists of 16 residues. Germline loops: CDR1 LGHNA, CDR2 YSLEER. The CDR3: CASSQDAGRANYDYTF. Here the CDR3 DNA reads TGCGCCAGCAGCCAAGATGCGGGGAGAGCTAACTATGACTACACCTTC.

The J gene is TRBJ2-3, the V gene TRBV4-2; D is unresolved. V lost 2 bases and J lost 2, with 14 bases in between. This CDR3 region has 16 residues. Germline values: CDR1 LGHNA, CDR2 YNFKEQ. This chain's CDR3 is CASSQLSSRDTDTQYF. The DNA of the CDR3 is TGTGCCAGCAGCCAACTGAGTAGCCGTGACACAGATACGCAGTATTTT.

This chain links TRBV7-2 with TRBJ2-6, with 8 bases aligning to TRBD1. This CDR3 spans 17 amino acids. Trimming took 5 bases from V and 3 from J; bases not matched to a gene: 9. Germline lookup yields CDR1 SGHTA and CDR2 FQGNSA. CDR3 DNA sequence: TGTGCCAGCAGCCCTACGCAGGGGGCCGGTGGGGCCAACGTCCTGACTTTC. Residues: CASSPTQGAGGANVLTF.

This clonotype was recorded at least ten times. The chain recombines TRBV28 with TRBJ2-1; D perhaps matches TRBD2 (6 bases). Between the trimmed V and J ends, which lost 6 bases and 9 bases, there was a span of 12 bases. The CDR3 covers 12 residues. Germline values: CDR1 MDHEN, CDR2 SYDVKM. The CDR3: CASSPTSLEQFF. CDR3 coding DNA: TGTGCCAGCAGCCCCACTAGCCTTGAGCAGTTCTTC.

The sample holds many counts of this clonotype. The genes are TRBV7-2 and TRBJ1-4; TRBD1 aligns across 10 bases. CDR3 length: 14 amino acids. V was pared by 5 bases and J by 8 bases, with 5 bases of the junction left unmatched. Germline V lookup: CDR1 SGHTA, CDR2 FQGNSA. For the CDR3, the DNA is TGTGCCAGCAGCCGGGACAGGGGTGGAGAAAAACTGTTTTTT. It codes for CASSRDRGGEKLFF.

J is TRBJ1-5 and V is TRBV2; TRBD1 matches at 7 bases. The V gene's germline CDR1 is SNHLY and CDR2 FYNNEI. V lost 6 bases, J lost 7 bases, and 12 bases stayed unmatched. There are 15 residues in the CDR3. CDR3 amino acids: CASRATDRAVQPQHF. The CDR3 nucleotides read TGTGCCAGCAGAGCAACCGACAGGGCTGTACAGCCCCAGCATTTT.

The CDR3 sequence is CASRSGAYTNTGELFF. CDR3 nucleotide sequence: TGTGCCAGCAGGTCGGGGGCCTATACGAACACCGGGGAGCTGTTTTTT. The chain is built from TRBV7-8 and TRBJ2-2; D tentatively reads TRBD1 or TRBD2 (6 bases each). Germline assignment: CDR1 SGHVS and CDR2 FQNEAQ. V was pared by 6 bases and J by 0 bases, with 14 bases between. The CDR3 has 16 residues.

A remark on this clonotype: Germline and junction disagree at one end, which may indicate a read error. This chain links TRBV27 with TRBJ2-1; 7 bases are a match to TRBD1. The CDR3 consists of 13 residues. Germline assignment: CDR1 MNHEY and CDR2 SMNVEV (reference sequence). The CDR3 DNA reads TGTACCAGCAGTCACAGGGGTGACAATGAGCAGTTCTTC. This translates into CTSSHRGDNEQFF.

This clonotype was seen more than once but under ten times. The chain uses TRBV30 and TRBJ2-7; maybe TRBD1 (6 bases). This CDR3 is 14 amino acids long. Trimming pared 5 bases from V and 3 bases from J, leaving 17 bases between. The germline CDR1 and CDR2 sequences are GTSNPN and SVGIG (reference sequence). The chain's CDR3 is CAWGYTGHNYEQYF. The CDR3 coding sequence is TGTGCCTGGGGGTATACGGGACACAACTACGAGCAGTACTTC.

This clonotype has at least ten counts. The V and J genes are TRBV27 and TRBJ1-1; no firm D call. Germline assignment: CDR1 MNHEY and CDR2 SMNVEV (reference sequence). V was trimmed by 6 bases and J by 6 bases, leaving 20 bases between them. The CDR3 sequence is 15 residues long. The CDR3 sequence: CASRRAGTPAPEAFF. The DNA of the CDR3 is TGTGCCAGCAGGCGAGCAGGAACCCCGGCACCTGAAGCTTTCTTT.

The rearrangement links TRBV21-1 to TRBJ1-4; the table gives TRBD1 as D, unverified against the DNA. TRBV21-1 corresponds to a pseudogene. The CDR3 runs 12 residues. CDR3 nucleotide sequence: TGTGCCAGCAGCAAATGGGGGGAAAAACTGTTTTTT. The encoded protein is CASSKWGEKLFF.